The clone carrying this T cell receptor beta chain came up once. Here immunoSEQ multiplex PCR was the method, and the copy in TCRdb shows in-frame clones only, minus some. The data contain 120,000 or so clones, roughly 87% of them singletons. Trimming shortened V by 3 bases and J by 1 base, and 15 bases separated the two germline ends. This CDR3 region has 16 residues. The germline V gene encodes CDR1 KGHSH and CDR2 LQKENI. This record belongs to a study of blood T cell repertoires in COVID-19. The J gene is TRBJ1-1, the V gene TRBV18; no reliable D call. The specimen was peripheral blood. The origin of this receptor is a woman older than 75 with acute or convalescent COVID-19. The CDR3 nucleotides are TGTGCCAGCTCACCGGGTCAGGCACCAAAGAACACTGAAGCTTTCTTT. This codes for CASSPGQAPKNTEAFF.